The 27 T cell receptor beta chains in this list originate from one sample, sequenced in a study of blood T cell repertoires in COVID-19. Sequenced by immunoSEQ multiplex PCR; TCRdb stores in-frame clones only, minus some. The sample carries 35,000 to 50,000 clones, around 84% recorded once. What was sequenced was peripheral blood. Receptors were obtained from a man in his 70s with acute or convalescent COVID-19.

The V call is TRBV2, the J call TRBJ2-7; 8 bases map to TRBD2. The ends lost 4 bases at V and 5 bases at J; junction bases unmatched: 7. The length of the CDR3 is 14 residues. Germline CDR1 SNHLY, CDR2 FYNNEI. The CDR3 DNA reads TGTGCCAGCAGTGGGGTTAGCGGGGTAAACGAGCAGTACTTC. This codes for CASSGVSGVNEQYF.

The chain is built from TRBV19 and TRBJ1-5; 7 nucleotides match TRBD1. CDR3 size: 16 residues. V trimming: 7 bases; J trimming: 0 bases; junction bases outside the gene matches: 9. Per the germline V gene, CDR1 is LNHDA and CDR2 is SQIVND (reference sequence). CDR3 amino acids: CASTRPGQISNQPQHF. For the CDR3, the DNA is TGTGCCAGTACAAGGCCGGGACAGATTAGCAATCAGCCCCAGCATTTT.

This clone was detected only a few times. V is TRBV9 and J is TRBJ2-2; unclear D gene. The CDR3 loop spans 15 amino acids. CDR1 is SGDLS and CDR2 is YYNGEE in the germline V gene. The ends were cut back, 0 bases at V and 6 bases at J, with 12 bases in the middle. The CDR3 loop reads CASSVDAGQAGELFF. The CDR3 DNA sequence: TGTGCCAGCAGCGTAGATGCAGGCCAGGCCGGGGAGCTGTTTTTT. The variable domain in full, with the rest retrieved from reference TRBV9 and TRBJ2-2, is DSGVTQTPKHLITATGQRVTLRCSPRSGDLSVYWYQQSLDQGLQFLIQYYNGEERAKGNILERFSAQQFPDLHSELNLSSLELGDSALYFCASSVDAGQAGELFFGEGSRLTVL.

The chain is built from TRBV27 and TRBJ1-1; TRBD1 aligns across 9 bases. Germline trimming cut 5 bases from V and 5 bases from J; bases unmatched to any gene: 6. The CDR3 is made up of 14 amino acids. Germline CDR1 MNHEY, CDR2 SMNVEV (reference sequence). CDR3 residues: CASSLEQGATEAFF. The DNA of the CDR3 is TGTGCCAGCAGTCTTGAACAGGGGGCAACTGAAGCTTTCTTT.

This chain connects TRBV11-2 to TRBJ2-5, with D possibly being TRBD1 (5 bases). Trimming left V 6 bases short and J 5 bases short, with 10 bases between. The CDR3 is 12 residues long. Looked up from germline, CDR1 is SGHAT and CDR2 is FQNNGV. CDR3 amino acids: CASRGLGETQYF. DNA for the CDR3: TGTGCCAGCAGGGGGCTAGGGGAGACCCAGTACTTC.

The chain is built from TRBV30 and TRBJ2-5, with 8 bases aligning to TRBD1. In germline, CDR1 is GTSNPN, CDR2 SVGIG (reference sequence). The CDR3 runs 14 residues. The V gene end was trimmed by 3 bases and the J gene end by 5 bases; junction bases not matched to a gene: 8. The CDR3 reads CAWSVAGGWETQYF. CDR3 nucleotides: TGTGCCTGGAGCGTAGCAGGGGGCTGGGAGACCCAGTACTTC. The full variable domain, its missing parts supplied by reference TRBV30 and TRBJ2-5, is SQTIHQWPATLVQPVGSPLSLECTVEGTSNPNLYWYRQAAGRGLQLLFYSVGIGQISSEVPQNLSASRPQDRQFILSSKKLLLSDSGFYLCAWSVAGGWETQYFGPGTRLLVL.

The chain couples TRBV5-4 to TRBJ2-7, with D perhaps matching TRBD2 (6 bases). The CDR3 extends over 15 amino acids. V was pared by 4 bases and J by 0 bases, with 14 bases between. In germline, CDR1 is SGHNT, CDR2 YYREEE (reference sequence). CDR3 region: CASSPGTRSSYEQYF. The CDR3 DNA is TGTGCCAGCAGCCCCGGGACTCGGAGCTCCTACGAGCAGTACTTC. The full variable domain, with the rest looked up from reference TRBV5-4 and TRBJ2-7, is ETGVTQSPTHLIKTRGQQVTLRCSSQSGHNTVSWYQQALGQGPQFIFQYYREEENGRGNFPPRFSGLQFPNYSSELNVNALELDDSALYLCASSPGTRSSYEQYFGPGTRLTVT.

CDR3: CAWDNSGNTIYF. In nucleotides, the CDR3 is TGTGCCTGGGACAACTCTGGAAACACCATATATTTT. The gene calls are TRBV30 and TRBJ1-3; D is uncertain. CDR3 size: 12 residues. Trimming took 5 bases from V and 0 from J, leaving 5 bases between them. The germline V gene encodes CDR1 GTSNPN and CDR2 SVGIG (reference sequence). The variable domain in full, completed from reference TRBV30 and TRBJ1-3, reads SQTIHQWPATLVQPVGSPLSLECTVEGTSNPNLYWYRQAAGRGLQLLFYSVGIGQISSEVPQNLSASRPQDRQFILSSKKLLLSDSGFYLCAWDNSGNTIYFGEGSWLTVV.

This clone showed up just once. The J gene is TRBJ1-1, the V gene TRBV29-1; 10 bases align to TRBD1. The CDR3 consists of 14 residues. V lost 7 bases and J lost 2; bases outside the gene matches: 7. Germline V gene data show CDR1 as SQVTM and CDR2 as ANQGSEA. The CDR3 is CSADRGRANTEAFF. As DNA, the CDR3 is TGCAGCGCAGACAGGGGGCGTGCCAACACTGAAGCTTTCTTT.

The rearrangement uses TRBV24-1 and TRBJ2-7; D may be TRBD2 (5 bases). Per the germline V gene, CDR1 is KGHDR and CDR2 is SFDVKD. CDR3 length: 13 residues. V dropped 4 bases and J dropped 7 bases, with 13 bases sitting between them. This CDR3 reads CATSEGPGKEQYF. Here the CDR3 DNA reads TGTGCCACCAGTGAGGGCCCCGGGAAAGAGCAGTACTTC.

The V call is TRBV5-1, the J call TRBJ2-1, with a weak D call TRBD2 (5 bases). From germline, CDR1 is SGHRS and CDR2 YFSETQ. The CDR3 has 15 amino acids. Trimming stripped 4 bases from V and 6 bases from J, with 17 bases between. CDR3 nucleotide sequence: TGCGCCAGCAGCCTCCTTGCTAGCATAACCAATGAGCAGTTCTTC. Its protein is CASSLLASITNEQFF.

This clone was detected only once. The J gene is TRBJ2-1, the V gene TRBV11-2; D perhaps matches TRBD1 (5 bases). The CDR3 loop spans 16 amino acids. CDR1 and CDR2 from the germline V gene are SGHAT and FQNNGV. Trimming shortened V by 5 bases and J by 0 bases, and 14 bases separated the two germline ends. In DNA, the CDR3 is TGTGCCAGCAGCCTCGACAGACATACCTCCTACAATGAGCAGTTCTTC. Translation: CASSLDRHTSYNEQFF.

This chain joins TRBV7-3 and TRBJ2-1, with 11 bases lining up with TRBD2. The trim removed 5 bases at V and 4 bases at J, leaving 10 bases unmatched. The CDR3 is 17 amino acids. CDR1 is SGHTA and CDR2 is FQGTGA in the germline V gene. CDR3 amino acids: CASSPTSGKPNYNEQFF. DNA of the CDR3: TGTGCCAGCAGCCCGACTAGCGGGAAACCAAATTACAATGAGCAGTTCTTC. Full variable domain (remainder filled in from reference TRBV7-3 and TRBJ2-1): GAGVSQTPSNKVTEKGKYVELRCDPISGHTALYWYRQSLGQGPEFLIYFQGTGAADDSGLPNDRFFAVRPEGSVSTLKIQRTERGDSAVYLCASSPTSGKPNYNEQFFGPGTRLTVL.

The J gene is TRBJ1-2, the V gene TRBV2, with a tentative D call TRBD1 (6 bases). This CDR3 contains 13 residues. The V end lost 6 bases, the J end lost 8 bases, and 16 bases lay between the germline ends. CDR1 SNHLY and CDR2 FYNNEI come from the germline V gene. DNA for the CDR3: TGTGCCAGCAGAATCGGGCTCCAGGGGGGCTACACCTTC. Its translation is CASRIGLQGGYTF. The variable domain in full, completed from reference TRBV2 and TRBJ1-2, reads EPEVTQTPSHQVTQMGQEVILRCVPISNHLYFYWYRQILGQKVEFLVSFYNNEISEKSEIFDDQFSVERPDGSNFTLKIRSTKLEDSAMYFCASRIGLQGGYTFGSGTRLTVV.

The chain employs TRBV14 and TRBJ2-7; TRBD2 agrees at 14 bases. In germline, CDR1 is SGHDN, CDR2 FVKESK. V trimming: 1 base; J trimming: 4 bases; junction bases outside the gene matches: 0. The CDR3 runs to 15 residues. CDR3 protein: CASSQGTSGGYEQYF. CDR3 DNA sequence: TGTGCCAGCAGCCAAGGGACTAGCGGGGGGTACGAGCAGTACTTC. The full variable domain, with the rest looked up from reference TRBV14 and TRBJ2-7, is EAGVTQFPSHSVIEKGQTVTLRCDPISGHDNLYWYRRVMGKEIKFLLHFVKESKQDESGMPNNRFLAERTGGTYSTLKVQPAELEDSGVYFCASSQGTSGGYEQYFGPGTRLTVT.

The chain is built from TRBV6-2 or TRBV6-3 and TRBJ1-2, with TRBD1 matching over 7 bases. V lost 6 bases to trimming and J lost 9 bases; unmatched junction nucleotides: 13. Germline V lookup: CDR1 MNHEY, CDR2 SVGEGT. CDR3 length: 14 amino acids. The CDR3, as DNA: TGTGCCAGCAGCGAACCCGCAGGGGGATTAAGCTACACCTTC. Protein product: CASSEPAGGLSYTF.

V usage is TRBV28 and J usage is TRBJ2-5; maybe TRBD2 (7 bases). From germline, CDR1 is MDHEN and CDR2 SYDVKM. This CDR3 contains 17 residues. V was trimmed by 6 bases and J by 5 bases, leaving 25 bases between them. As DNA, the CDR3 is TGTGCCAGCAGCCATAACATCGGGGGGCAGGTGTCGGAGACCCAGTACTTC. Translating gives CASSHNIGGQVSETQYF.

This chain connects TRBV6-1 to TRBJ2-3; TRBD2 matches 12 bases. J was trimmed by 3 bases and V by 1 base; bases with no gene match: 2. Germline V gene data show CDR1 as MNHNS and CDR2 as SASEGT. The CDR3 spans 16 residues. The CDR3 reads CASSEGLAGATDTQYF. CDR3 nucleotide sequence: TGTGCCAGCAGTGAAGGACTAGCGGGAGCGACAGATACGCAGTATTTT.

The chain joins TRBV12-2 to TRBJ1-5. TRBV12-2 is tagged as a pseudogene. This CDR3 has 14 amino acids. CDR3: CASRLRRGGQPQHF. CDR3 nucleotide sequence: TGTGCAAGTCGCTTAAGGAGGGGAGGACAGCCCCAGCATTTT.

The chain links TRBV6-6 to TRBJ2-7; 9 bases are a match to TRBD1. The CDR3 is 15 amino acids. The junction had 6 bases not matched to a gene; V was cut back by 0 bases and J by 6 bases. Germline V gene lookup returns CDR1 MNHNY and CDR2 SVGAGI (reference sequence). CDR3 nucleotide sequence: TGTGCCAGCAGTTACTCCGTGGGACAGGGCTCCGAGCAGTACTTC. Translation gives CASSYSVGQGSEQYF.

For the CDR3, the DNA is TGTGCCAGCACCGCCGGCGGGACAGGGTACCAAGAGACCCAGTACTTC. Translated: CASTAGGTGYQETQYF. The chain links TRBV28 to TRBJ2-5; TRBD1 agrees at 9 bases. Trimming took 7 bases from V and 0 from J; bases not matched to a gene: 9. The CDR3 sequence is 16 residues long. Germline CDR1 MDHEN, CDR2 SYDVKM.

The chain uses TRBV10-1 and TRBJ1-3; no reliable D call. CDR1 and CDR2 from the germline V gene are WNHNN and SYGVQD (reference sequence). Trimming removed 8 bases from V and 6 bases from J, with 11 bases in between. CDR3 length: 12 amino acids. The chain's CDR3 is CASGGPENTIYF. The CDR3 nucleotides read TGCGCCAGCGGAGGGCCGGAAAACACCATATATTTT.

This chain uses TRBV6-5 with TRBJ1-3; 8 bases are a match to TRBD1. The V and J ends lost 0 bases and 3 bases, in that order; junction bases with no gene match: 1. This CDR3 has 15 amino acids. Germline CDR1 and CDR2: MNHEY and SVGAGI. The CDR3 loop reads CASSYSTGDGNTIYF. In nucleotides, the CDR3 is TGTGCCAGCAGTTACTCGACAGGGGATGGAAACACCATATATTTT.

The rearrangement joins TRBV15 to TRBJ1-2, with D unclear. Germline V gene data show CDR1 as LNHNV and CDR2 as YYDKDF (reference sequence). This CDR3 spans 15 amino acids. V was pared by 1 base and J by 4 bases, with 13 bases between. The CDR3 region has the DNA TGTGCCACCAGCAGAGCGATAAGTCAGGCCTATGGCTACACCTTC. This sequence encodes CATSRAISQAYGYTF.

A single count supports this clone. The chain uses TRBV14 and TRBJ1-4; D not resolved. CDR3 length equals 15 residues. Per germline, CDR1 SGHDN and CDR2 FVKESK. V lost 0 bases, J lost 7 bases, and 12 bases lay in between. The CDR3, as DNA: TGTGCCAGCAGCCAAGATCACGAGGGCATTGAAAAACTGTTTTTT. It yields the protein CASSQDHEGIEKLFF.

The rearrangement links TRBV29-1 to TRBJ2-3; 12 bases fit TRBD2. The germline gives CDR1 SQVTM, CDR2 ANQGSEA. The CDR3 runs to 13 residues. CDR3 bases: TGCAGTACTAGCGGGAGGTCGTCAGATACGCAGTATTTT. Its translation: CSTSGRSSDTQYF.

The rearrangement links TRBV7-2 to TRBJ1-1; D remains unclear. The CDR3 consists of 11 residues. Trimming left V 5 bases short and J 7 bases short, with 8 bases between. In germline, CDR1 is SGHTA, CDR2 FQGNSA. The CDR3 DNA follows: TGTGCCAGCAGCCCATGGAGTGAAGCTTTCTTT. Translating gives CASSPWSEAFF.